These 15 T cell receptor beta chains originate from one sample sequenced in a study of blood T cell repertoires in COVID-19. Clones were sequenced by immunoSEQ multiplex PCR, and TCRdb holds only the in-frame ones, with some missing. The table records approximately 250,000 clones, about nine tenths of them present only once. Material: peripheral blood. These TCRs come from a woman aged 60-75 years who had recovered from COVID-19.

The V and J genes are TRBV7-2 and TRBJ2-5; 10 bases fit TRBD2. The V gene's germline CDR1 is SGHTA and CDR2 FQGNSA. The ends lost 1 base at V and 2 bases at J; junction bases unmatched: 4. The CDR3 sequence is 16 residues long. The CDR3 loop reads CASSLGASGGQETQYF. The CDR3 nucleotides are TGTGCCAGCAGCTTAGGGGCTAGCGGGGGTCAAGAGACCCAGTACTTC.

This rearrangement joins TRBV7-8 to TRBJ1-2; maybe TRBD1 (6 bases). Per germline, CDR1 SGHVS and CDR2 FQNEAQ. The V end lost 5 bases, the J end lost 2 bases, and 18 bases lay between the germline ends. The CDR3 totals 16 residues. The CDR3 DNA follows: TGTGCCAGCAGCCCCGCGGGGGGGCCGGGGAACTATGGCTACACCTTC. It encodes CASSPAGGPGNYGYTF.

The rearrangement links TRBV2 to TRBJ2-7; the match to TRBD2 covers 8 bases. V was pared by 6 bases and J by 11 bases, with 12 bases of the junction left unmatched. There are 13 residues in the CDR3. CDR1 and CDR2 (germline): SNHLY, FYNNEI. The CDR3 reads CASREGLVIREYF. The CDR3 DNA is TGTGCCAGCAGGGAGGGACTAGTTATACGGGAGTACTTC.

The chain carries TRBV5-6 and TRBJ2-7, with TRBD1 matching 8 bases. This CDR3 region has 14 residues. The V gene end was trimmed by 5 bases and the J gene end by 2 bases; junction bases not matched to a gene: 6. Germline-derived CDR1 and CDR2 are SGHDT and YYEEEE. This CDR3 is CASRTGTGAYEQYF. CDR3 in DNA: TGTGCCAGCAGAACCGGGACAGGAGCCTACGAGCAGTACTTC. The variable domain in full, completed from reference TRBV5-6 and TRBJ2-7, reads DAGVTQSPTHLIKTRGQQVTLRCSPKSGHDTVSWYQQALGQGPQFIFQYYEEEERQRGNFPDRFSGHQFPNYSSELNVNALLLGDSALYLCASRTGTGAYEQYFGPGTRLTVT.

This clone appeared a single time. V is TRBV5-1 and J is TRBJ2-5; possible D gene TRBD2, 6 bases. The V gene lost 7 bases and the J gene lost 4 bases, with 11 bases spanning the gap. CDR3 length: 12 amino acids. CDR1 is SGHRS and CDR2 is YFSETQ in the germline V gene. CDR3 residues: CASRGAGETQYF. Here the CDR3 DNA reads TGCGCCAGCCGGGGAGCGGGAGAGACCCAGTACTTC.

The chain employs TRBV28 and TRBJ1-3, with D hard to call. Trimming shortened V by 3 bases and J by 0 bases, and 6 bases separated the two germline ends. This CDR3 is built from 14 residues. Germline lookup yields CDR1 MDHEN and CDR2 SYDVKM. This chain's CDR3 is CASSFMSSGNTIYF. The CDR3 nucleotides are TGTGCCAGCAGTTTCATGAGCTCTGGAAACACCATATATTTT.

The chain links TRBV2 to TRBJ2-5, with TRBD1 matching 9 bases. Germline V gene sequence: CDR1 SNHLY, CDR2 FYNNEI. The CDR3 extends over 15 amino acids. With 6 bases clipped from V and 2 bases from J, the junction kept 7 bases outside the gene matches. The CDR3 DNA sequence: TGTGCCAGCAGCAAGCTCGGGACAGGGCAAGAGACCCAGTACTTC. Residues: CASSKLGTGQETQYF.

The chain links TRBV5-1 to TRBJ2-3; 8 positions agree with TRBD2. With 4 bases clipped from V and 6 bases from J, the junction kept 16 bases outside the gene matches. This CDR3 is 17 amino acids long. Looked up from germline, CDR1 is SGHRS and CDR2 is YFSETQ. The CDR3 DNA follows: TGCGCCAGCAGCGCCTCTGCGGCGGGGGGCCCGGGGGATACGCAGTATTTT. Translating it yields CASSASAAGGPGDTQYF.

This sequence joins TRBV3-1 (or the pseudogene TRBV3-2) and TRBJ2-5; 9 bases are a match to TRBD2. Trimming removed 6 bases from V and 1 base from J; junction bases left unmatched: 9. CDR3 size: 16 residues. Germline V CDR1 and CDR2: LGHDT, YNNKEL (reference sequence). CDR3 in DNA: TGTGCCAGCAGGGCAATAGCGGGGGAGATCCAAGAGACCCAGTACTTC. Translation gives CASRAIAGEIQETQYF.

The V call is TRBV6-5, the J call TRBJ2-1; the match to TRBD2 covers 9 bases. The CDR3 loop spans 15 amino acids. Trimming at V came to 5 bases and at J to 5 bases, leaving 7 bases not matched to a gene. Germline V CDR1 and CDR2: MNHEY, SVGAGI. The CDR3 protein is CASSSRRGGHNEQFF. For the CDR3, the DNA is TGTGCCAGCAGTAGTCGGCGGGGGGGCCACAATGAGCAGTTCTTC.

The chain joins TRBV7-8 to TRBJ1-2, with D possibly TRBD1 on 6 matching bases. V dropped 8 bases and J dropped 3 bases, with 19 bases sitting between them. Germline loops: CDR1 SGHVS, CDR2 FQNEAQ. The CDR3 contains 15 residues. The CDR3 coding sequence is TGTGCCAGCGCCCCCAGGGGCAGGGGTCACTATGGCTACACCTTC. Residues: CASAPRGRGHYGYTF.

This sequence joins TRBV5-1 and TRBJ2-1, with D uncertain. The CDR3 spans 13 residues. Per germline, CDR1 SGHRS and CDR2 YFSETQ. The V gene lost 4 bases and the J gene lost 6 bases, with 11 bases spanning the gap. The CDR3: CASSPRTVNEQFF. CDR3 nucleotide sequence: TGCGCCAGCAGCCCCAGAACAGTCAATGAGCAGTTCTTC. The variable domain in full, with the rest retrieved from reference TRBV5-1 and TRBJ2-1, is KAGVTQTPRYLIKTRGQQVTLSCSPISGHRSVSWYQQTPGQGLQFLFEYFSETQRNKGNFPGRFSGRQFSNSRSEMNVSTLELGDSALYLCASSPRTVNEQFFGPGTRLTVL.

The rearrangement uses TRBV27 and TRBJ2-7, with TRBD2 matching 9 bases. Germline-derived CDR1 and CDR2 are MNHEY and SMNVEV (reference sequence). Trimming at V came to 2 bases and at J to 2 bases, leaving 4 bases not matched to a gene. The CDR3 has 15 amino acids. The CDR3 DNA follows: TGTGCCAGCAGTTTAGTGGGACTAGCCCCCTACGAGCAGTACTTC. This codes for CASSLVGLAPYEQYF.

This chain uses TRBV27 with TRBJ1-5; D not resolved. The V and J ends lost 4 bases and 0 bases respectively, with 10 bases between them. CDR1 is MNHEY, CDR2 SMNVEV, per germline (reference sequence). The CDR3 sequence is 15 residues long. CDR3 coding DNA: TGTGCCAGCAGTTACAGCCTAAATAGCAATCAGCCCCAGCATTTT. Translating gives CASSYSLNSNQPQHF.

The CDR3 DNA follows: TGTGCCACCAGTAGACGACAGGTAAAGATATGTGGCTACACCTTC. The encoded protein is CATSRRQVKICGYTF. The chain recombines TRBV24-1 with TRBJ1-2, with D maybe TRBD1 (6 bases). The CDR3 runs 15 residues. Deletions cut 6 bases from V and 7 bases from J, with 20 bases between. Looked up from germline, CDR1 is KGHDR and CDR2 is SFDVKD.